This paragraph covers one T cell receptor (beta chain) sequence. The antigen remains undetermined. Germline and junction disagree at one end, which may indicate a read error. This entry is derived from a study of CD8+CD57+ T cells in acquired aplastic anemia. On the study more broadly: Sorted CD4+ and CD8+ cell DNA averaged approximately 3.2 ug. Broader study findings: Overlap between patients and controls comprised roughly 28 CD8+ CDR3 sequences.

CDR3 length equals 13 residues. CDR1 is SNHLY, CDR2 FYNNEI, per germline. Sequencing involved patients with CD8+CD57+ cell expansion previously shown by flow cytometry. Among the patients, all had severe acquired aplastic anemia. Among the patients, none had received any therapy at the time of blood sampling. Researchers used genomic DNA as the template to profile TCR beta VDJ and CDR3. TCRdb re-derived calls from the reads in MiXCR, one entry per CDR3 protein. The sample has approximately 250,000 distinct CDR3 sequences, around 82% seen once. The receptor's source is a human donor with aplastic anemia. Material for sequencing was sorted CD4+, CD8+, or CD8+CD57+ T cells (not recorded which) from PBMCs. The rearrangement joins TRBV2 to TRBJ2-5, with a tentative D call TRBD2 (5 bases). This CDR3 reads CASSDGVQDTQYF. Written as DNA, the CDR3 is TGCGCCAGCAGCGACGGGGTCCAAGATACCCAGTACTTC.